This T cell receptor (beta chain) is drawn from a study of T cells after yellow fever vaccination. The CDR3 is made up of 13 amino acids. V dropped 2 bases and J dropped 6 bases, with 9 bases sitting between them. Germline CDR1 reads SGHRS; CDR2 reads YFSETQ. Each CDR3 protein is one row after TCRdb ran MiXCR on the 5' RACE reads. The sample has 400,000 or so distinct CDR3 sequences; roughly a sixth are singletons. This clonotype was seen a handful of times. The chain couples TRBV5-1 to TRBJ2-1, with D possibly TRBD2 on 6 matching bases. This specimen was PBMCs, taken before the yellow fever booster vaccination. The clonotype originates from a man aged 18 to 29 who received the YFV17D yellow fever vaccine. Here the CDR3 DNA reads TGCGCCAGCAGCTTTCTAGCGTCCAATGAGCAGTTCTTC. This gives the protein CASSFLASNEQFF.